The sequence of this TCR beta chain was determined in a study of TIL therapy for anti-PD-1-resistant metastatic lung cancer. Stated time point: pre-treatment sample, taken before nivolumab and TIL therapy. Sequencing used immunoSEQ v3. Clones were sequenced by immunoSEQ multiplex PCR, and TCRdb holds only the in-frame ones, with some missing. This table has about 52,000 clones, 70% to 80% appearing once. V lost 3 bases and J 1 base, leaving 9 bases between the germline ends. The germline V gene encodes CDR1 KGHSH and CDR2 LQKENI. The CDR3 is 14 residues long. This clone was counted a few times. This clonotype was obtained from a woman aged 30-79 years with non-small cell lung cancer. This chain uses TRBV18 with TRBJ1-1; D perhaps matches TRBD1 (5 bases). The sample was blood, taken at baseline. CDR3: CASSPDRGNTEAFF. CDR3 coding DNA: TGTGCCAGCTCACCGGATAGGGGGAACACTGAAGCTTTCTTT.